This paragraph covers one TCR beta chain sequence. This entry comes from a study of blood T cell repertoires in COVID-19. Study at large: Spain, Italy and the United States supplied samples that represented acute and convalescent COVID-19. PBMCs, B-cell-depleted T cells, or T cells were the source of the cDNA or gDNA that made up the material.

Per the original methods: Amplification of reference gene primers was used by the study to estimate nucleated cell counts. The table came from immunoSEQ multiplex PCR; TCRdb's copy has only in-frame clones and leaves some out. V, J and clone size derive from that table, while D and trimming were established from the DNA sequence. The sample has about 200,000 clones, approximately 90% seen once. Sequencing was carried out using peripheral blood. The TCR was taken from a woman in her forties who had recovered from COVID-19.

The CDR3 nucleotides read TGTGCCAGCAGTTCCAGCGGACAGGGGATTCACGAGCAGTACTTC. Protein product: CASSSSGQGIHEQYF. This chain joins TRBV7-9 and TRBJ2-7; 9 bases are a match to TRBD1. The germline V gene has CDR1 SEHNR and CDR2 FQNEAQ (reference sequence). This CDR3 has 15 amino acids. Losses at the gene ends were 6 bases for V and 5 bases for J; bases not matched to a gene: 11.